This T cell receptor (beta chain) is from a study of STAT3 mutations in large granular lymphocyte leukemia. Study-level information: Over half of T-LGLL patients had one or more immunosuppressive regimens. Study results and limitations: In T-cell large granular lymphocyte leukemia, about half of patients showed multiple immunodominant subclonotypes.

A word on this clone: Its antigen is unknown.

Profiling relied on immunoSEQ multiplex PCR, and the TCRdb table lists in-frame clones only, not all of them. The table has 30,000 to 35,000 clones, 70% to 80% seen once; the top ten hold about 29%. The sequencing sample was made of peripheral blood mononuclear cells. The TCR comes from a woman between 50 and 59 years old with T-cell large granular lymphocyte leukemia. Some clones in this sample may be carry-over from other donors' samples.

The CDR3 loop is CASSLELAGNEQFF. As DNA, the CDR3 is TGTGCCAGCAGCTTAGAACTAGCTGGAAATGAGCAGTTCTTC. V usage is TRBV7-9 and J usage is TRBJ2-1; D possibly corresponds to TRBD2 (6 bases). Germline CDR1 SEHNR, CDR2 FQNEAQ (reference sequence). V was cut by 1 base and J by 7 bases, with 11 bases left in between. The CDR3 covers 14 residues.